This T cell receptor (beta chain) was retrieved from a study of OX40 agonist ivuxolimab in advanced cancers. As for this clone: Its antigen is still unknown.

Study observations and caveats: Several nonresponders also turned out to have low normalized T-cell clonal expansion. Partial responders at 0.1-3.0 mg/kg showed near-lowest clonal expansion.

Produced via immunoSEQ multiplex PCR; TCRdb's table is partial and in-frame only. In the table there are 50,000 to 70,000 clones, about 93% of which are singletons. People who had autoimmune disease history or systemic immunosuppression were excluded. Looked up from germline, CDR1 is PRHDT and CDR2 is FYEKMQ (reference sequence). CDR3 length: 12 residues. Trimming stripped 7 bases from V and 1 base from J, with 8 bases between. This receptor was obtained from an adult with an advanced solid tumor such as melanoma, head and neck, liver or kidney cancer. J is TRBJ2-7 and V is TRBV13; a possible D gene is TRBD2 (5 bases). The sample in question was CD4+ or CD8+ T cells sorted from blood, obtained in a trial of the OX40 agonist ivuxolimab. DNA for the CDR3: TGTGCCAGCAAGGGCGGGTCCTACGAGCAGTACTTC. It codes for CASKGGSYEQYF. Filled out from reference TRBV13 and TRBJ2-7, the complete variable domain reads AAGVIQSPRHLIKEKRETATLKCYPIPRHDTVYWYQQGPGQDPQFLISFYEKMQSDKGSIPDRFSAQQFSDYHSELNMSSLELGDSALYFCASKGGSYEQYFGPGTRLTVT.